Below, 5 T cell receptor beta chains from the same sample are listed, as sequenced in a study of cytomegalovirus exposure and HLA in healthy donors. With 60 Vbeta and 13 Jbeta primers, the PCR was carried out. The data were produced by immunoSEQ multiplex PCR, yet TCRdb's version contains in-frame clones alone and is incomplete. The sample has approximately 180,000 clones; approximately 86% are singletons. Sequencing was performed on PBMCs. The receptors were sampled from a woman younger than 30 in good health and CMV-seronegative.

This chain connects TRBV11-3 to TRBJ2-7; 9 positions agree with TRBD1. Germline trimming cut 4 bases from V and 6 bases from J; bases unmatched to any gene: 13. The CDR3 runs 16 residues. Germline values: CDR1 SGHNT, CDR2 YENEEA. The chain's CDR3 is CASSSRRDRASGEQYF. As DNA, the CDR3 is TGTGCCAGCAGCTCCCGCCGGGACAGGGCCTCGGGCGAGCAGTACTTC.

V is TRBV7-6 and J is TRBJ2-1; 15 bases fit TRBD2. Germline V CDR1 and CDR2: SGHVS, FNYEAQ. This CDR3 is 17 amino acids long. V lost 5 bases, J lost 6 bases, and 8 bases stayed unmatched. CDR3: CASSPGLAGGPSNEQFF. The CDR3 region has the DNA TGTGCCAGCAGCCCAGGACTAGCGGGGGGGCCGAGCAATGAGCAGTTCTTC.

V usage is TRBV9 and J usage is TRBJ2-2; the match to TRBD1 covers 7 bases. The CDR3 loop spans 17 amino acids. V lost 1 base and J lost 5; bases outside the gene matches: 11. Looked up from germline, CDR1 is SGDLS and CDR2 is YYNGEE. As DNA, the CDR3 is TGTGCCAGCAGCGTAAGGGATCGGACAGGAAGGACCGGGGAGCTGTTTTTT. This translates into CASSVRDRTGRTGELFF.

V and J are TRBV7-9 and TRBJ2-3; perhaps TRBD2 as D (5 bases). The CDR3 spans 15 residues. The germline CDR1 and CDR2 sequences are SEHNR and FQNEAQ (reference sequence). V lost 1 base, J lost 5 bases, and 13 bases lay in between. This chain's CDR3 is CASSLVTGSGDTQYF. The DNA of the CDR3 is TGTGCCAGCAGCTTAGTTACGGGGTCCGGAGATACGCAGTATTTT.

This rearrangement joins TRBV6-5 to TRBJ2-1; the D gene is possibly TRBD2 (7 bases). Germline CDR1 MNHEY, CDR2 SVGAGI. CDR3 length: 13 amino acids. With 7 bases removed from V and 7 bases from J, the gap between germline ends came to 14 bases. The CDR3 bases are TGTGCCAGCAACGCTGGGGGGGCTAATGAGCAGTTCTTC. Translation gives CASNAGGANEQFF.